This T cell receptor (beta chain) originates from a study of radiotherapy plus CTLA-4 blockade in lung cancer. Study-level background: Approximately 18% of patients responded objectively, and about 33% achieved disease control.

Study conclusions and caveats: Blood TCR clones of tumor origin expanded after radiotherapy plus ipilimumab.

Method: immunoSEQ multiplex PCR; TCRdb's copy keeps in-frame clones and lacks some. The sample carries roughly 50,000 clones, roughly 90% recorded once. With ipilimumab providing CTLA-4 blockade, focal radiation was administered to patients who had chemo-refractory metastatic non-small-cell lung cancer. Unmatched junction bases numbered 0, after V lost 2 bases and J lost 2 bases. Germline values: CDR1 SGHTA, CDR2 FQGTGA. The CDR3 is 15 residues long. Of note for this clone: The antigen is undetermined.

The receptor was isolated from a human donor with non-small cell lung cancer that progressed on radiotherapy plus ipilimumab. Some clones in this sample may be carry-over from other donors' samples. The rearrangement joins TRBV7-3 to TRBJ2-1, with TRBD2 matching over 10 bases. This material consisted of peripheral blood, taken from a patient treated with radiotherapy plus ipilimumab. The CDR3 region is CASSLLAGAYNEQFF. Here the CDR3 DNA reads TGTGCCAGCAGCTTACTAGCGGGGGCCTACAATGAGCAGTTCTTC.